The 3 T cell receptor beta chains below were found in one sample sequenced in a study of CD8+CD57+ T cells in acquired aplastic anemia. The TCR beta profiling, which covered VDJ combination and CDR3 sequence, was carried out using genomic DNA as the template. TCRdb analysed the reads with MiXCR anew, one entry per CDR3 protein. The repertoire includes some 170,000 distinct CDR3 sequences, around 48% of them detected once, and roughly 1.2% sits in the top ten. All patients picked for sequencing had shown, by flow cytometry, an expansion of CD8+CD57+ cells. The sequenced material came from sorted CD4+, CD8+, or CD8+CD57+ T cells (not recorded which) from PBMCs. The receptor source for this set is a human donor with aplastic anemia.

This clonotype turned up a few times. The genes are TRBV2 and TRBJ2-2; TRBD2 agrees at 8 bases. In germline, CDR1 is SNHLY, CDR2 FYNNEI. The CDR3 covers 16 residues. After removal of 9 bases from V and 5 bases from J, the junction contained 14 bases not matched to a gene. The CDR3 protein is CARRASGSDGTGELFF. The CDR3 region has the DNA TGTGCCAGAAGGGCGAGCGGGAGCGACGGTACCGGGGAGCTGTTTTTT.

In this sample, this clonotype turned up a few times. This chain uses TRBV18 with TRBJ1-1; D gene uncertain. Trimming stripped 0 bases from V and 8 bases from J, with 13 bases between. Germline lookup yields CDR1 KGHSH and CDR2 LQKENI. The CDR3 has 14 residues. The CDR3 here is CASSPPNRPSEAFF. The CDR3 DNA reads TGTGCCAGCTCACCACCGAATCGGCCTTCCGAAGCTTTCTTT.

The chain couples TRBV5-5 to TRBJ2-2, with D perhaps TRBD1 (7 bases). The CDR3 length is 16 residues. Germline CDR1 SGHKS, CDR2 YYEKEE (reference sequence). V lost 1 base and J 6 bases, leaving 16 bases between the germline ends. The chain's CDR3 is CASSLLAGGRSGELFF. CDR3 nucleotides: TGTGCCAGCAGCTTGCTCGCAGGGGGGCGCTCCGGGGAGCTGTTTTTT.